Here is one T cell receptor (beta chain) with its context. This CDR3 fails to terminate in the conserved phenylalanine or tryptophan, so it likely reflects a read error. CDR3 size: 16 residues. A primer in the constant region served to generate TCR beta cDNA from approximately 500 ng of total RNA. Nested multiplex PCR, run for three rounds with slightly modified ARM-PCR, yielded TCR beta libraries. The first two PCR rounds, approximately 10 cycles each, used TRBV1-TRBV30 forward primers and a C-beta reverse primer. MiXCR was run by TCRdb on the multiplex PCR reads, yielding one entry per CDR3 protein. Of approximately 190,000 distinct CDR3 sequences in the sample, over 80% are singletons; the top ten hold 15% to 20%. These data originate in a study of tumor-infiltrating lymphocytes in primary liver carcinoma. Turning to the study itself: Among the tumors, stages were T1-T3 N0M0 and sizes about 4 to 11 cm.

Starting material for RNA and DNA co-extraction consisted of about 20-30 mg of unsorted bulk tissue. This receptor was identified in a man aged 35 to 55 with primary liver carcinoma and hepatitis B virus infection. The chain combines TRBV12-3 or TRBV12-4 with TRBJ2-2; maybe TRBD1 (5 bases). Material for sequencing was tumor tissue from primary liver carcinoma. This chain's CDR3 is CASSLLVARDTGELFL. CDR3 coding DNA: TGTGCCAGTAGTTTATTAGTCGCCAGGGACACCGGGGAGCTGTTTCTT.